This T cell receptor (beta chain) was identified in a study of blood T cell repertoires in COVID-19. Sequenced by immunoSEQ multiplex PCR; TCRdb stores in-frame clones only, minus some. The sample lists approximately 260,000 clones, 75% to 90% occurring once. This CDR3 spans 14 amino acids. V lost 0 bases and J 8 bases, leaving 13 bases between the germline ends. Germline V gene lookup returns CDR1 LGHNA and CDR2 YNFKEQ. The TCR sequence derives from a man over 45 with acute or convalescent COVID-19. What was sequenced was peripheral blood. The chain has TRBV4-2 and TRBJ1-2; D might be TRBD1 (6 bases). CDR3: CASSQDRGALGYTF. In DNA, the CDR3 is TGTGCCAGCAGCCAAGATCGGGGGGCCTTGGGCTACACCTTC.